Listed below are T cell receptor beta chains from one sample, sequenced in a study of PD-L1 blockade in urothelial cancer. Sequencing used immunoSEQ multiplex PCR; TCRdb keeps in-frame clones, though not all of them. The data contain under 30,000 clones, about four fifths of them singletons. Sequenced here: PBMCs, sampled around atezolizumab (anti-PD-L1) treatment. Every receptor here comes from a man between 65 and 80 years old with urothelial cancer. Both conserved end residues are part of each CDR3. The D gene is left open where the match is weak. Size is omitted from some rows. Given values are once, few, many or a class for expanded clones.

v_gene	d_gene	abundance	j_gene	CDR3aa	CDR3nt
TRBV9	.	.	TRBJ1-2	CASSAGTAFSGYTF	TGTGCCAGCAGCGCCGGGACTGCCTTTTCTGGCTACACCTTC
TRBV19	.	.	TRBJ1-2	CASSKALRHVPEAYGYTF	TGTGCCAGTAGTAAAGCCCTACGACATGTCCCGGAAGCCTATGGCTACACCTTC
TRBV4-2	.	.	TRBJ1-1	CASRFRVGTEAFF	TGTGCCAGCAGATTCAGGGTTGGGACTGAAGCTTTCTTT
TRBV7-8	.	.	TRBJ1-2	CASSSSRQGGSGYGYTF	TGTGCCAGCAGCTCCTCGAGGCAGGGCGGTTCCGGCTATGGCTACACCTTC
TRBV6-5	TRBD1	.	TRBJ1-1	CASRRQGSNTEAFF	TGTGCCAGCAGGCGACAGGGGAGCAACACTGAAGCTTTCTTT
TRBV25-1	.	.	TRBJ2-7	CASRGPQGFSYEQYF	TGTGCCAGCAGAGGACCTCAGGGTTTTTCCTACGAGCAGTACTTC
TRBV2	.	.	TRBJ2-3	CASNGGTDTQYF	TGTGCCAGCAACGGGGGCACAGATACGCAGTATTTT
TRBV6-5	TRBD1	.	TRBJ2-7	CASSKGQGNEQYF	TGTGCCAGCAGTAAGGGACAGGGGAACGAGCAGTACTTC
TRBV7-9	.	.	TRBJ2-2	CASSLGQPNTGELFF	TGTGCCAGCAGTTTAGGACAGCCGAACACCGGGGAGCTGTTTTTT
TRBV27	TRBD2	medium-sized	TRBJ2-7	CASSFGVAGPYEQYF	TGTGCCAGCAGTTTTGGGGTAGCGGGACCCTACGAGCAGTACTTC
TRBV6-6	.	.	TRBJ2-1	CASSPGNNEQFF	TGTGCCAGCAGTCCAGGCAACAATGAGCAGTTCTTC
TRBV12-5	TRBD1	.	TRBJ1-2	CASGLYGTAYGYTF	TGTGCTAGTGGTTTGTACGGGACAGCTTATGGCTACACCTTC
TRBV7-2	TRBD2	.	TRBJ2-7	CASSPAIGGSDEQYF	TGTGCCAGCAGTCCAGCGATTGGCGGGAGCGACGAGCAGTACTTC
TRBV25-1	TRBD1	.	TRBJ2-1	CASSEFSGQGDNEQFF	TGTGCCAGCAGTGAATTTTCAGGACAGGGCGACAATGAGCAGTTCTTC
TRBV18	.	.	TRBJ2-5	CASSPQGVGFETQYF	TGTGCCAGCTCACCTCAAGGGGTGGGCTTTGAGACCCAGTACTTC
TRBV29-1	.	.	TRBJ1-4	CSTRTDEKLFF	TGCAGCACCCGGACTGACGAAAAACTGTTTTTT
TRBV2	TRBD2	.	TRBJ2-1	CASSFSGSSYNEQFF	TGTGCCAGCAGTTTTAGCGGGAGCTCCTACAATGAGCAGTTCTTC
TRBV7-2	TRBD1	.	TRBJ1-1	CASSLAFAGGDTEAFF	TGTGCCAGCAGCTTAGCGTTTGCAGGGGGCGACACTGAAGCTTTCTTT
TRBV5-1	TRBD2	.	TRBJ2-5	CASSLGHSRGVETQYF	TGCGCCAGCAGCTTGGGGCACTCTCGGGGGGTTGAGACCCAGTACTTC
TRBV15	.	.	TRBJ1-5	CATSRDAGQPQHF	TGTGCCACCAGCAGAGATGCGGGACAGCCCCAGCATTTT
TRBV18	.	.	TRBJ2-7	CASSPDSGYEQYF	TGTGCCAGCTCACCAGACAGTGGTTACGAGCAGTACTTC
TRBV29-1	.	.	TRBJ2-1	CSVRTLLSYNEQFF	TGCAGCGTTAGAACTCTCCTTTCCTACAATGAGCAGTTCTTC
TRBV5-1	.	.	TRBJ2-2	CASSLVSGEHGELFF	TGCGCCAGCAGCTTGGTTTCGGGGGAACACGGGGAGCTGTTTTTT
TRBV5-1	.	.	TRBJ1-2	CASWLGQYSNYGYTF	TGCGCCAGCTGGCTAGGACAGTACTCTAACTATGGCTACACCTTC
TRBV7-9	TRBD1	.	TRBJ2-5	CASSMTGTETQYF	TGTGCCAGCAGCATGACAGGGACGGAGACCCAGTACTTC
TRBV6-5	.	.	TRBJ2-5	CASSSRTIIGEETQYF	TGTGCCAGCAGTTCGCGGACTATTATAGGCGAAGAGACCCAGTACTTC
TRBV5-1	TRBD1	.	TRBJ2-7	CASSLVSGGGEQYF	TGCGCCAGCAGCTTGGTTTCAGGGGGCGGCGAGCAGTACTTC
TRBV7-2	TRBD2	once	TRBJ2-1	CASSFRTSGRNMNDNEQFF	TGTGCCAGCAGCTTCCGGACTAGCGGGCGGAACATGAACGACAATGAGCAGTTCTTC
TRBV11-2	.	.	TRBJ1-2	CASSLRETSGGYTF	TGTGCCAGCAGCTTAAGGGAGACATCGGGAGGCTACACCTTC
TRBV7-9	TRBD1	.	TRBJ2-1	CASSLTGEYNEQFF	TGTGCCAGCAGCTTAACAGGGGAGTACAATGAGCAGTTCTTC
TRBV9	TRBD1	.	TRBJ2-1	CASSVATSRLQGASVGEQFF	TGTGCCAGCAGCGTAGCTACGTCCCGGCTTCAGGGGGCTAGCGTCGGTGAGCAGTTCTTC
TRBV14	.	.	TRBJ1-1	CASSLFEGEAFF	TGTGCCAGCAGCCTCTTCGAGGGTGAAGCTTTCTTT
TRBV7-2	.	once	TRBJ1-5	CASSQNYEGQPQHF	TGTGCCAGCAGCCAAAACTACGAAGGTCAGCCCCAGCATTTT
TRBV6-5	TRBD1	.	TRBJ1-4	CASSYSTGAGEKLFF	TGTGCCAGCAGTTACTCGACAGGGGCGGGTGAAAAACTGTTTTTT
TRBV7-9	.	.	TRBJ1-2	CASSLARGNYGYTF	TGTGCCAGCAGCTTAGCGCGGGGGAACTATGGCTACACCTTC
TRBV7-2	TRBD1	.	TRBJ1-2	CASSPGQAFANYGYTF	TGTGCCAGCAGCCCTGGACAGGCGTTCGCTAACTATGGCTACACCTTC
TRBV6-1	.	.	TRBJ1-5	CASSDIRPQHF	TGTGCCAGCAGTGATATCCGGCCCCAGCATTTT
TRBV10-3	TRBD1	.	TRBJ2-3	CAISSDRGRAQYF	TGTGCCATCAGTTCCGACAGGGGAAGAGCGCAGTATTTT
TRBV19	.	.	TRBJ2-7	CASSISATVPGEQYF	TGTGCCAGTAGTATTTCAGCGACCGTTCCTGGCGAGCAGTACTTC
TRBV28	TRBD1	.	TRBJ2-7	CASREGGPLRYEQYF	TGTGCCAGCAGGGAAGGGGGCCCCTTACGCTACGAGCAGTACTTC
TRBV7-9	TRBD2	.	TRBJ2-3	CASSLGTSGGNTQYF	TGTGCCAGCAGCTTAGGGACTAGCGGGGGAAATACGCAGTATTTT
TRBV19	TRBD2	.	TRBJ2-2	CASSKGGTGELFF	TGTGCCAGTAGTAAGGGAGGGACCGGGGAGCTGTTTTTT
TRBV18	.	.	TRBJ2-3	CASSPPGGFTDTQYF	TGTGCCAGCTCACCACCGGGGGGATTCACAGATACGCAGTATTTT
TRBV5-1	TRBD1	.	TRBJ2-2	CASSLQGAVVTGELFF	TGCGCCAGCAGCTTACAGGGGGCGGTGGTCACCGGGGAGCTGTTTTTT
TRBV4-2	TRBD2	.	TRBJ2-5	CASSRSTSGGAGEETQYF	TGTGCCAGCAGCCGGTCCACTAGCGGGGGGGCAGGGGAAGAGACCCAGTACTTC
TRBV6-5	TRBD1	.	TRBJ2-7	CASSSGQGSEQYF	TGTGCCAGCAGTTCGGGACAGGGGAGCGAGCAGTACTTC